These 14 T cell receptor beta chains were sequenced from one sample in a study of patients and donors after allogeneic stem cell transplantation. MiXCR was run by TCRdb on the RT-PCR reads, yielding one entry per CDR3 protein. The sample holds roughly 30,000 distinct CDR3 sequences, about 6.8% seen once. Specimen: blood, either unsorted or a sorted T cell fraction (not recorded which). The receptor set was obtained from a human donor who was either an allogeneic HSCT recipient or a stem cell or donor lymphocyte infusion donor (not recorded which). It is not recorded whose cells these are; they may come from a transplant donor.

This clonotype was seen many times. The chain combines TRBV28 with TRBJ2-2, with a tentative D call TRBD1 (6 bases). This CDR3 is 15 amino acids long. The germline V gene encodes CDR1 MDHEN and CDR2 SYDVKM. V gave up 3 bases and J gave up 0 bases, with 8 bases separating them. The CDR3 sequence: CASSFDRSNTGELFF. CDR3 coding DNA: TGTGCCAGCAGTTTTGACAGGTCGAACACCGGGGAGCTGTTTTTT.

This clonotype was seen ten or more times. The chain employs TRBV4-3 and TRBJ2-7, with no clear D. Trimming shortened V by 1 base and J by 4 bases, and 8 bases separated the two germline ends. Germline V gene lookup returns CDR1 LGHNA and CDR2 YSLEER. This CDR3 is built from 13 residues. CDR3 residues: CASSQGVGYEQYF. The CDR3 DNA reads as TGCGCCAGCAGCCAAGGAGTAGGTTACGAGCAGTACTTC.

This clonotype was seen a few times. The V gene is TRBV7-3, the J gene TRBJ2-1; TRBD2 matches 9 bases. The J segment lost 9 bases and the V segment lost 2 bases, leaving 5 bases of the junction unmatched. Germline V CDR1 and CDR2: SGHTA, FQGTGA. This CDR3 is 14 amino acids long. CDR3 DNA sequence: TGTGCCAGCAGCTTACTGGGACTAGCAAGTGAGCAGTTCTTC. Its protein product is CASSLLGLASEQFF.

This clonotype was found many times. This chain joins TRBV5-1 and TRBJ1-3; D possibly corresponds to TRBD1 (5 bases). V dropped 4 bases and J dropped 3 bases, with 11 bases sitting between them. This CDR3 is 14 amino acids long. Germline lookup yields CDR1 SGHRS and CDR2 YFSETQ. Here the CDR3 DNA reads TGCGCCAGCAGCCCTGGGGCAGGTGGAAACACCATATATTTT. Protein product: CASSPGAGGNTIYF.

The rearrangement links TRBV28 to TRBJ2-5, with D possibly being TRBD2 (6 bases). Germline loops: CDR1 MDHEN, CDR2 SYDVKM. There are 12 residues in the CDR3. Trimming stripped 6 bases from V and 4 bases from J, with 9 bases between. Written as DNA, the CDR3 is TGTGCCAGCAGCTCTAGCGTAGAGACCCAGTACTTC. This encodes CASSSSVETQYF.

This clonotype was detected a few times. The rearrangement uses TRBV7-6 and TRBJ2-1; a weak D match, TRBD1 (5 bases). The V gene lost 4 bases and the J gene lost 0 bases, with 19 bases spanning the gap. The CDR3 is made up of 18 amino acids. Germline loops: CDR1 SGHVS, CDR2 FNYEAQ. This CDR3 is CASSSLPLRAFSYNEQFF. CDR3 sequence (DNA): TGTGCCAGCAGCTCCCTCCCTCTCAGGGCCTTCTCCTACAATGAGCAGTTCTTC.

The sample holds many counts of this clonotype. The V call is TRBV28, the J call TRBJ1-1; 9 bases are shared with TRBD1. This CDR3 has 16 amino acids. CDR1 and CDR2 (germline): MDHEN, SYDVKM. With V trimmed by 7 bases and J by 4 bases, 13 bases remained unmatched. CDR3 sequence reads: CASTAPGQGVGTEAFF. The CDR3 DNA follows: TGTGCCAGCACCGCGCCGGGACAGGGAGTAGGCACTGAAGCTTTCTTT.

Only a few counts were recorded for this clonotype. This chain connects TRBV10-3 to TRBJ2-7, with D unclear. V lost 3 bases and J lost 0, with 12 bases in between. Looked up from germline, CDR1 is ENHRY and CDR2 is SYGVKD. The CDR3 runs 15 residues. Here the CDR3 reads CAISDLALSSYEQYF. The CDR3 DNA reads TGTGCCATCAGTGACCTCGCTTTGAGCTCCTACGAGCAGTACTTC.

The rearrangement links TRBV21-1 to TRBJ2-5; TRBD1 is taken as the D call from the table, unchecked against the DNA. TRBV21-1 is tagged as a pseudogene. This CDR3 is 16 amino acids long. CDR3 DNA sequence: TGTGCCAGCAGCAAAGGGGCGTCACAGACGGCGGAGACCCAGTACTTC. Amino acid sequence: CASSKGASQTAETQYF.

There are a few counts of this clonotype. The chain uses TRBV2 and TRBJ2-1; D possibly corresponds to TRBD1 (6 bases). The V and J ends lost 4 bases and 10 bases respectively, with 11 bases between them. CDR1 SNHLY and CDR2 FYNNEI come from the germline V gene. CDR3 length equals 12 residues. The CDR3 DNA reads TGTGCCAGCAGTGGGCCGGGACACGAGCAGTTCTTC. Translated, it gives CASSGPGHEQFF.

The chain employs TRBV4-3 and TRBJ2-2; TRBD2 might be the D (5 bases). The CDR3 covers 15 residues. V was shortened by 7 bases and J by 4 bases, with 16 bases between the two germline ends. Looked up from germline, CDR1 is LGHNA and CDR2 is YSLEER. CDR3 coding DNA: TGCGCCAGCAAGCTCGCGACTACCCTCACCGGGGAGCTGTTTTTT. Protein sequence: CASKLATTLTGELFF.

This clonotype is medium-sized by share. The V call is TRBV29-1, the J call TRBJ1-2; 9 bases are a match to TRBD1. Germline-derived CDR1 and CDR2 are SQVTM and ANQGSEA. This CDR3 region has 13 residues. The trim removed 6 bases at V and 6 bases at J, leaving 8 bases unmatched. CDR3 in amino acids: CSVAIQGADGYTF. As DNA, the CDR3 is TGCAGCGTCGCAATACAGGGGGCCGATGGCTACACCTTC.

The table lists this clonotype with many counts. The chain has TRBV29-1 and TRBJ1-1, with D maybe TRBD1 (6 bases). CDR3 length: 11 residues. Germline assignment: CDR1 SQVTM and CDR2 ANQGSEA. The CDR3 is CSVLGQLEAFF. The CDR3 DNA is TGCAGTGTCCTCGGACAGCTTGAAGCTTTCTTT.

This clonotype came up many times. In nucleotides, the CDR3 is TGTGCCAGCAGTTACCCCCGGGACAGTCAGCCCCAGCATTTT. Protein: CASSYPRDSQPQHF. The chain combines TRBV6-6 with TRBJ1-5; the match to TRBD1 covers 7 bases. The junction had 4 bases not matched to a gene; V was cut back by 2 bases and J by 6 bases. The CDR3 extends over 14 amino acids. Germline CDR1 reads MNHNY; CDR2 reads SVGAGI (reference sequence).